A single sample gave rise to the 25 T cell receptor beta chains below, sequenced in a study of cytotoxic CD8 clonotypes in ibrutinib-treated CLL. Profiled with immunoSEQ multiplex PCR; TCRdb holds only in-frame clones, not every one. The sample has about 74,000 clones, more than 75% seen once. Sequencing used PBMCs, obtained at disease progression, from a patient treated with ibrutinib. These receptors all come from a human donor with chronic lymphocytic leukemia.

The table lists this clone with a count of one. V gene TRBV5-1 combines with J gene TRBJ2-1; 7 bases map to TRBD2. CDR1 SGHRS and CDR2 YFSETQ come from the germline V gene. The CDR3 sequence is 16 residues long. Trimming took 3 bases from V and 3 from J; bases not matched to a gene: 9. The CDR3 here is CASSWEAGPIYNEQFF. The CDR3 region has the DNA TGCGCCAGCAGCTGGGAAGCGGGGCCGATCTACAATGAGCAGTTCTTC.

The chain couples TRBV4-2 to TRBJ1-2; TRBD1 matches at 7 bases. The V segment lost 7 bases and the J segment 8 bases; nucleotides outside the gene matches: 16. This CDR3 has 15 amino acids. From germline, CDR1 is LGHNA and CDR2 YNFKEQ. CDR3 sequence (DNA): TGTGCCAGCAAGTCAGACCGGGACAGTTACCTGGGCTACACCTTC. This sequence encodes CASKSDRDSYLGYTF.

The V gene is TRBV6-6, the J gene TRBJ2-2, with 7 bases identical to TRBD2. Germline CDR1 reads MNHNY; CDR2 reads SVGAGI (reference sequence). The CDR3 spans 15 residues. J was trimmed by 6 bases and V by 0 bases; bases with no gene match: 4. The CDR3 sequence: CASSYSRSGAGELFF. DNA for the CDR3: TGTGCCAGCAGTTACTCAAGGAGCGGGGCCGGGGAGCTGTTTTTT.

This chain connects TRBV30 to TRBJ1-2, with D possibly TRBD1 on 5 matching bases. The CDR3 extends over 12 amino acids. The germline CDR1 and CDR2 sequences are GTSNPN and SVGIG (reference sequence). Deletions cut 7 bases from V and 3 bases from J, with 12 bases between. The CDR3 DNA follows: TGTGCCTTCTCCAGGGAGTACTATGGCTACACCTTC. Amino acids: CAFSREYYGYTF.

V usage is TRBV29-1 and J usage is TRBJ2-1; no firm D call. The CDR3 has 14 residues. The germline V gene encodes CDR1 SQVTM and CDR2 ANQGSEA. Trimming cost V 3 bases and J 0 bases, with 9 bases left between them. CDR3 residues: CSVDGRDSYNEQFF. Here the CDR3 DNA reads TGCAGCGTTGATGGACGTGACTCCTACAATGAGCAGTTCTTC.

V is TRBV6-5 and J is TRBJ2-2; 9 bases are shared with TRBD1. V shed 5 bases and J 6 bases; nucleotides not matched to a gene: 4. The CDR3 sequence is 14 residues long. In germline, CDR1 is MNHEY, CDR2 SVGAGI. CDR3 region: CASSKQGAAGELFF. The CDR3 bases are TGTGCCAGCAGTAAACAGGGGGCGGCCGGGGAGCTGTTTTTT.

The gene calls are TRBV6-1 and TRBJ2-2; maybe TRBD1 (5 bases). This CDR3 is built from 13 residues. Germline loops: CDR1 MNHNS, CDR2 SASEGT. Trimming shortened V by 2 bases and J by 6 bases, and 7 bases separated the two germline ends. The CDR3 is CASSEQGSGELFF. CDR3 bases: TGTGCCAGCAGTGAACAGGGATCCGGGGAGCTGTTTTTT.

This CDR3 is CASSTFLSEQYF. The CDR3 coding sequence is TGTGCCAGCTCCACCTTCCTCTCCGAGCAGTACTTC. This sequence joins TRBV18 and TRBJ2-7, with no clear D. This CDR3 is built from 12 residues. The V gene lost 6 bases and the J gene lost 6 bases, with 12 bases spanning the gap. The germline V gene has CDR1 KGHSH and CDR2 LQKENI. Based on the CDR3 plus reference TRBV18 and TRBJ2-7, the full variable domain is NAGVMQNPRHLVRRRGQEARLRCSPMKGHSHVYWYRQLPEEGLKFMVYLQKENIIDESGMPKERFSAEFPKEGPSILRIQQVVRGDSAAYFCASSTFLSEQYFGPGTRLTVT.

The chain joins TRBV27 to TRBJ2-1; maybe TRBD2 (6 bases). The germline gives CDR1 MNHEY, CDR2 SMNVEV (reference sequence). CDR3 length: 16 amino acids. Trimming shortened V by 6 bases and J by 1 base, and 16 bases separated the two germline ends. CDR3 in DNA: TGTGCCAGCAGATGGTCTAGCGATATGTCCTACAATGAGCAGTTCTTC. Translation gives CASRWSSDMSYNEQFF.

This chain links TRBV7-9 with TRBJ1-3; D is unresolved. The CDR3 consists of 15 residues. Germline CDR1 SEHNR, CDR2 FQNEAQ (reference sequence). V was clipped by 2 bases and J by 0 bases, with 8 bases between them. The CDR3 loop reads CASSLILFSGNTIYF. CDR3 DNA: TGTGCCAGCAGCTTAATCCTGTTCTCTGGAAACACCATATATTTT.

V is TRBV11-2 and J is TRBJ1-3, with D unclear. Germline V lookup: CDR1 SGHAT, CDR2 FQNNGV. The CDR3 totals 15 residues. V lost 0 bases, J lost 1 base, and 7 bases lay in between. CDR3 loop: CASSLDLTSGNTIYF. The CDR3 region has the DNA TGTGCCAGCAGCTTAGATTTAACATCTGGAAACACCATATATTTT.

A single count supports this clone. V gene TRBV11-2 combines with J gene TRBJ2-6, with TRBD1 identical over 7 bases. The CDR3 contains 16 residues. V was pared by 5 bases and J by 0 bases, with 4 bases of the junction left unmatched. Germline loops: CDR1 SGHAT, CDR2 FQNNGV. DNA for the CDR3: TGTGCCAGCAGCCCGCGGACAGGCTCTGGGGCCAACGTCCTGACTTTC. Amino acid sequence: CASSPRTGSGANVLTF.

This clone was picked up one time. A read error may produce the germline difference seen at one junction end. The CDR3 DNA sequence: TGTGCCAACAGCCCCCTCGACGAGCAGTACTTC. This sequence encodes CANSPLDEQYF. The rearrangement links TRBV7-9 to TRBJ2-7; no definite D call. CDR1 is SEHNR and CDR2 is FQNEAQ in the germline V gene (reference sequence). There are 11 residues in the CDR3. Using reference TRBV7-9 and TRBJ2-7 for the parts outside the CDR3, the full variable domain is DTGVSQNPRHKITKRGQNVTFRCDPISEHNRLYWYRQTLGQGPEFLTYFQNEAQLEKSRLLSDRFSAERPKGSFSTLEIQRTEQGDSAMYLCANSPLDEQYFGPGTRLTVT.

This clone has only a few counts. J is TRBJ2-2 and V is TRBV13; 7 nucleotides match TRBD1. The CDR3 is 17 amino acids. Germline loops: CDR1 PRHDT, CDR2 FYEKMQ (reference sequence). The J segment lost 0 bases and the V segment lost 3 bases, leaving 7 bases of the junction unmatched. This CDR3 is CASSFRPGGSNTGELFF. CDR3 in DNA: TGTGCCAGCAGCTTCCGCCCAGGGGGTTCGAACACCGGGGAGCTGTTTTTT. Supplemented by reference TRBV13 and TRBJ2-2, the full variable domain reads AAGVIQSPRHLIKEKRETATLKCYPIPRHDTVYWYQQGPGQDPQFLISFYEKMQSDKGSIPDRFSAQQFSDYHSELNMSSLELGDSALYFCASSFRPGGSNTGELFFGEGSRLTVL.

This chain joins TRBV2 and TRBJ2-2; 7 bases map to TRBD1. This CDR3 contains 13 residues. V trimming: 8 bases; J trimming: 5 bases; junction bases outside the gene matches: 5. CDR1 is SNHLY and CDR2 is FYNNEI in the germline V gene. Here the CDR3 reads CASQTGRTGELFF. In DNA, the CDR3 is TGTGCCAGCCAGACAGGGAGAACCGGGGAGCTGTTTTTT.

DNA of the CDR3: TGTGCCAGCAGCCGTTCCGGGACCACCAATGAGCAGTTCTTC. This sequence encodes CASSRSGTTNEQFF. The rearrangement joins TRBV7-2 to TRBJ2-1; D is possibly TRBD1 or TRBD2 (5 bases each). Trimming removed 5 bases at V and 6 bases at J, with 14 bases between. Looked up from germline, CDR1 is SGHTA and CDR2 is FQGNSA. This CDR3 spans 14 amino acids.

The chain combines TRBV7-9 with TRBJ2-3; 9 nucleotides line up with TRBD2. Germline values: CDR1 SEHNR, CDR2 FQNEAQ (reference sequence). There are 13 residues in the CDR3. After removal of 11 bases from V and 5 bases from J, the junction contained 8 bases not matched to a gene. CDR3 protein: CACQERGVDTQYF. The DNA for the CDR3 is TGTGCCTGTCAGGAGCGGGGGGTAGATACGCAGTATTTT.

The V and J genes are TRBV28 and TRBJ1-3, with TRBD1 matching 7 bases. Germline V gives CDR1 MDHEN, CDR2 SYDVKM. Trimming removed 0 bases from V and 1 base from J; junction bases left unmatched: 0. The CDR3 is 15 amino acids. CDR3: CASSLWTGSGNTIYF. The CDR3 nucleotides read TGTGCCAGCAGTTTATGGACAGGGTCTGGAAACACCATATATTTT.

This chain links TRBV27 with TRBJ2-3; a possible D gene is TRBD1 (5 bases). Germline V CDR1 and CDR2: MNHEY, SMNVEV (reference sequence). This CDR3 region has 13 residues. Trimming shortened V by 5 bases and J by 4 bases, and 10 bases separated the two germline ends. Written as DNA, the CDR3 is TGTGCCAGCAGTAGACAGTTTGCAGATACGCAGTATTTT. It specifies CASSRQFADTQYF.

The chain employs TRBV11-2 and TRBJ1-1; D gene uncertain. The germline gives CDR1 SGHAT, CDR2 FQNNGV. V was pared by 3 bases and J by 5 bases, with 7 bases between. The CDR3 spans 12 residues. CDR3 sequence (DNA): TGTGCCAGCAGCTTTTCTGGGACTGAAGCTTTCTTT. Translation gives CASSFSGTEAFF.

The V call is TRBV28, the J call TRBJ2-7; weak D call: TRBD2 (6 bases). V was shortened by 6 bases and J by 3 bases, with 12 bases between the two germline ends. Germline V gives CDR1 MDHEN, CDR2 SYDVKM. The CDR3 covers 13 residues. Here the CDR3 reads CASRIGGDYEQYF. The CDR3 DNA sequence: TGTGCCAGCAGAATAGGCGGGGACTACGAGCAGTACTTC.

The chain joins TRBV4-1 to TRBJ1-2; TRBD1 matches at 8 bases. This CDR3 contains 15 residues. Trimming removed 0 bases from V and 7 bases from J; junction bases left unmatched: 7. Germline V gene sequence: CDR1 MGHRA, CDR2 YSYEKL. The CDR3 protein is CASSQEGQGMGGYTF. The CDR3 nucleotides are TGCGCCAGCAGCCAAGAAGGACAGGGAATGGGTGGCTACACCTTC.

V is TRBV5-1 and J is TRBJ2-5, with 11 bases that match TRBD1. Germline loops: CDR1 SGHRS, CDR2 YFSETQ. The CDR3 is 15 amino acids. J lost 4 bases, V lost 4 bases, and 6 bases had no gene match. The chain's CDR3 is CASSDWTGGLETQYF. In DNA form, the CDR3 reads TGCGCCAGCAGCGACTGGACAGGGGGCCTAGAGACCCAGTACTTC.

The chain links TRBV30 to TRBJ2-3; D is unresolved. The V end was cut by 0 bases, the J end by 3 bases, with 10 bases between. Germline V gene sequence: CDR1 GTSNPN, CDR2 SVGIG (reference sequence). CDR3 length: 14 residues. CDR3 sequence reads: CAWSVFLVTDTQYF. DNA of the CDR3: TGTGCCTGGAGTGTATTCCTAGTTACAGATACGCAGTATTTT.

The chain couples TRBV5-4 to TRBJ2-7, with 12 positions matching TRBD2. V gave up 2 bases and J gave up 3 bases; unmatched junction bases: 9. The CDR3 is made up of 17 amino acids. CDR1 and CDR2 (germline): SGHNT, YYREEE (reference sequence). The CDR3 DNA sequence: TGTGCCAGCAGCTTAAATCTGCTAGCGGGAGGGAACTACGAGCAGTACTTC. Its protein is CASSLNLLAGGNYEQYF. Combining the CDR3 with reference TRBV5-4 and TRBJ2-7 gives the whole variable domain ETGVTQSPTHLIKTRGQQVTLRCSSQSGHNTVSWYQQALGQGPQFIFQYYREEENGRGNFPPRFSGLQFPNYSSELNVNALELDDSALYLCASSLNLLAGGNYEQYFGPGTRLTVT.